The 7 T cell receptor beta chains in this list originate from one sample, sequenced in a study of CD8+ T cells in alopecia areata. Isolated RNA was reverse transcribed into cDNA used as the sequencing template. Profiled with immunoSEQ multiplex PCR; TCRdb holds only in-frame clones, not every one. This sample has about 270,000 clones, each found more than once. Using CD4, CD8alpha, NKG2D, NKG2ACE and other markers, pooled cutaneous lymph node cells were sorted. The source material was CD4+ T cells sorted from a lymph node. The receptors here all came from a C3H/HeJ mouse with alopecia areata. The mouse strain carries the MHC haplotype H2-k.

This clone appeared a few times. The gene names given are mouse names. Coverage ceases 4 residues before the CDR3 finishes, and the germline J gene fills in the end. The chain combines TRBV19 with TRBJ2-4; possibly TRBD2 for D (6 bases). Trimming shortened V by 2 bases and J by 0 bases, and 10 bases separated the two germline ends. This CDR3 contains 15 residues. CDR1 and CDR2 (germline): FNHDT, SITEND (reference sequence). The CDR3 bases that were read are TGTGCCAGCAGTATCTGGGGAGCTAGTCAAAAC. Amino acid sequence: CASSIWGASQN. From start to end, the CDR3 is CASSIWGASQNTLYF.

Regarding this clone: Gene and germline names: mouse. Read sequence stops 4 residues before the CDR3 end, and the germline J gene provides the missing end. The J gene is TRBJ2-5, the V gene TRBV5; D gene unclear. Germline V CDR1 and CDR2: LGHNA, YNLKQL (reference sequence). This CDR3 is 12 amino acids long. This chain's CDR3 is CASSQTKDTQYF. Incomplete CDR3 DNA: TGTGCCAGCAGCCAAACAAAAGAC.

There are a few counts of this clone. Gene labels here are mouse ones. The CDR3 extends 4 residues past the end of the read, so its final part is completed from the germline J gene. The sample contains more than one DNA sequence encoding this CDR3. V is TRBV1 and J is TRBJ2-5; a weak D match, TRBD1 (6 bases). This CDR3 spans 14 amino acids. Per germline, CDR1 NSQYPW and CDR2 LRSPGD (reference sequence). The CDR3 loop reads CTCSAGRGGDTQYF. The CDR3 DNA, read in part, is TGCACCTGCAGTGCAGGGAGAGGGGGAGAC.

This clone was counted a few times. Genes and germline are mouse. The CDR3 end lies 4 residues beyond the end of the read and is filled in from the germline J gene. The chain recombines TRBV31 with TRBJ2-2; 9 positions match TRBD1. Trimming at V came to 3 bases and at J to 3 bases, leaving 8 bases not matched to a gene. CDR1 is GKSSPN and CDR2 is SITVG in the germline V gene. The CDR3 is 16 amino acids. Partial CDR3 DNA: TGTGCCTGGAGCCCCGACAGGGGGAGAGACACCGGG. This gives the protein CAWSPDRGRDTG. The CDR3 reads in full as CAWSPDRGRDTGQLYF. The full variable domain, rest sourced from reference TRBV31 and TRBJ2-2, is AQTIHQWPVAEIKAVGSPLSLGCTIKGKSSPNLYWYWQATGGTLQQLFYSITVGQVESVVQLNLSASRPKDDQFILSTEKLLLSHSGFYLCAWSPDRGRDTGQLYFGEGSKLTVL.

Of note for this clone: Gene labels here are mouse ones. The CDR3 end is not reached by the read, which stops 4 residues before it; the germline J gene fills it in. This sample also contains other DNA sequences that code for the same CDR3. V and J are TRBV19 and TRBJ2-1, with TRBD2 matching 11 bases. CDR3 length equals 15 residues. Looked up from germline, CDR1 is FNHDT and CDR2 is SITEND (reference sequence). The trim removed 5 bases at V and 3 bases at J, leaving 4 bases unmatched. The sequenced part of the CDR3 DNA is TGTGCCAGCAGAACCGGGACTGGGGGCTATGCT. Translating it yields CASRTGTGGYA. The entire CDR3 protein reads CASRTGTGGYAEQFF.

This clone was found many times. Germline and genes: mouse. The sequenced fragment ends 4 residues before the CDR3 boundary, so the rest is inferred from the germline J gene. J is TRBJ2-3 and V is TRBV1; D unresolved. Germline CDR1 is NSQYPW and CDR2 is LRSPGD (reference sequence). V was cut by 1 base and J by 2 bases, with 1 base left in between. This CDR3 is 12 amino acids long. The DNA read from the CDR3 is TGCACCTGCAGTGCAGTTGCAGAA. The encoded protein is CTCSAVAE. The entire CDR3 reads CTCSAVAETLYF.

This clone has just a few counts. The genes are named according to mouse. The observed sequence ends 4 residues before the CDR3 terminus, with the missing tail filled in from the germline J gene. The gene calls are TRBV13-2 and TRBJ2-4; tentatively, D is TRBD2 (6 bases). CDR1 and CDR2 (germline): NNHNN, SYGAGS (reference sequence). The CDR3 is made up of 14 amino acids. CDR3 residues: CASGDVGEGNTLYF. CDR3 DNA (partial): TGTGCCAGCGGTGATGTGGGGGAGGGAAAC.